This section outlines one T cell receptor beta chain sequence together with its context. The time point is: pre-sensitization, week 0. Treatment described: therapeutic diphenylcyclopropenone sensitization with weekly scalp DPC. Phlebotomy was performed prior to application of every patch test. Donors, patients with alopecia ranging from 18 to 70 years old and judged suitable for DPC, provided samples. V lost 0 bases and J 6 bases, leaving 10 bases between the germline ends. This CDR3 is built from 14 residues. Germline-derived CDR1 and CDR2 are LGHNA and YNFKEQ. This entry is derived from a study of human T cells and chemical hapten exposure. MiXCR, applied by TCRdb to the RACE reads, yields one record per CDR3 protein. The sample consists of a few hundred thousand distinct CDR3 sequences, about 9.4% of them appearing once.

The rearrangement uses TRBV4-2 and TRBJ2-3; perhaps D is TRBD1 or TRBD2 (5 bases each). The starting material was whole blood, obtained in connection with sensitization to the hapten diphenylcyclopropenone (DPC). This clonotype was sampled from a woman in her thirties or forties with alopecia areata. Some clones in this sample may be carry-over from other donors' samples. In nucleotides, the CDR3 is TGTGCCAGCAGCCAAGAACAGGAGCGGGATACGCAGTATTTT. This sequence encodes CASSQEQERDTQYF.